A single sample is the source of the 10 T cell receptor beta chains below, sequenced in a study of blood T cell repertoires in COVID-19. The assay was immunoSEQ multiplex PCR, and TCRdb's table has in-frame clones only and misses some. The table includes some 94,000 clones, 87% detected once. Sequencing input: peripheral blood. The source of these receptors is a woman aged 60-70 years with COVID-19, enrolled during active disease.

V gene TRBV28 combines with J gene TRBJ1-3; 8 bases agree with TRBD1. Germline loops: CDR1 MDHEN, CDR2 SYDVKM. With 8 bases clipped from V and 0 bases from J, the junction kept 12 bases outside the gene matches. This CDR3 is built from 17 residues. DNA of the CDR3: TGTGCCAGCGCCGGAGGAGGGGACAGGCGCTCTGGAAACACCATATATTTT. Translating gives CASAGGGDRRSGNTIYF.

V gene TRBV14 combines with J gene TRBJ1-2; D is perhaps TRBD1 (6 bases). CDR1 and CDR2 (germline): SGHDN, FVKESK. Trimming removed 2 bases at V and 8 bases at J, with 12 bases between. The CDR3 consists of 13 residues. CDR3 sequence: CASSQLQGGGYTF. DNA of the CDR3: TGTGCCAGCAGCCAATTACAGGGTGGAGGCTACACCTTC.

The chain uses TRBV19 and TRBJ1-1; 10 nucleotides match TRBD1. The CDR3 totals 15 residues. The V segment lost 9 bases and the J segment 4 bases; nucleotides outside the gene matches: 11. Germline values: CDR1 LNHDA, CDR2 SQIVND (reference sequence). This CDR3 reads CASRDRGLEGTEAFF. In DNA form, the CDR3 reads TGTGCCAGCCGTGACAGGGGGCTGGAAGGCACTGAAGCTTTCTTT.

The chain uses TRBV27 and TRBJ1-6; 9 nucleotides align to TRBD1. Germline V gene sequence: CDR1 MNHEY, CDR2 SMNVEV (reference sequence). The V gene end was trimmed by 2 bases and the J gene end by 11 bases; junction bases not matched to a gene: 7. CDR3 length: 15 residues. The CDR3 DNA reads as TGTGCCAGCAGTTTAGACAGGGGGATAAGTACACCCCTCCACTTT. Translating gives CASSLDRGISTPLHF.

The J gene is TRBJ1-6, the V gene TRBV4-1; a weak D match, TRBD1 (6 bases). The CDR3 is 15 amino acids. Germline CDR1 is MGHRA and CDR2 is YSYEKL. Trimming took off 0 bases at V and 12 bases at J, with 15 bases between the two ends. The CDR3 here is CASSQDWGHTKPLHF. In DNA form, the CDR3 reads TGCGCCAGCAGCCAAGATTGGGGACACACCAAACCCCTCCACTTT.

The chain couples TRBV25-1 to TRBJ1-6; 10 nucleotides agree with TRBD1. With V trimmed by 1 base and J by 9 bases, 3 bases remained unmatched. The CDR3 loop spans 15 amino acids. CDR1 is MGHDK and CDR2 is SYGVNS in the germline V gene. The CDR3 DNA reads TGTGCCAGCAGTGAATTGGGGACAGGGGTTTCACCCCTCCACTTT. It encodes CASSELGTGVSPLHF.

V usage is TRBV5-1 and J usage is TRBJ2-1; D unresolved. Germline lookup yields CDR1 SGHRS and CDR2 YFSETQ. The length of the CDR3 is 11 residues. The germline V and J ends were trimmed by 5 bases and 10 bases, with 10 bases remaining between them. The CDR3 DNA reads TGCGCCAGCAGTTCCCTTCGGGAGCAGTTCTTC. This encodes CASSSLREQFF.

V gene TRBV4-1 combines with J gene TRBJ2-6; D not resolved. The CDR3 has 13 amino acids. V lost 4 bases, J lost 4 bases, and 5 bases lay in between. Per germline, CDR1 MGHRA and CDR2 YSYEKL. CDR3 nucleotide sequence: TGCGCCAGCAGCCCTCCCGGGGCCAACGTCCTGACTTTC. It yields the protein CASSPPGANVLTF.

The chain is built from TRBV5-5 and TRBJ2-5; D perhaps matches TRBD2 (6 bases). Per the germline V gene, CDR1 is SGHKS and CDR2 is YYEKEE (reference sequence). Trimming left V 3 bases short and J 5 bases short, with 14 bases between. CDR3 length: 14 residues. The CDR3 nucleotides read TGTGCCAGCAGCTGGGGACTGGGTCGGGAGACCCAGTACTTC. Protein: CASSWGLGRETQYF.

This clone was seen a single time. This sequence joins TRBV5-3 and TRBJ2-7; D perhaps matches TRBD2 (6 bases). TRBV5-3 is flagged as an ORF with uncertain function. The CDR3 is 15 amino acids. V was clipped by 4 bases and J by 3 bases, with 17 bases between them. DNA of the CDR3: TGTGCCAGAAGCCGTCGAGGGCCGCGGGGCTACGAGCAGTACTTC. This translates into CARSRRGPRGYEQYF.